Many counts were recorded for the clone carrying this T cell receptor (beta chain). This specimen comes from a study of T cells in Graves' hyperthyroidism and ophthalmopathy. This CDR3 region has 11 residues. Looked up from germline, CDR1 is SNHLY and CDR2 is FYNNEI. Trimming removed 9 bases from V and 2 bases from J, with 8 bases in between. Researchers took RNA transcripts and amplified the TCR beta CDR3 regions from them. HTBI primers were the set used in a first-round RT-PCR of the TCR CDR3. Via MiXCR, TCRdb re-called the multiplex PCR reads, giving one row per CDR3 protein. The sample shows about 840,000 distinct CDR3 sequences, around 38% of them seen only once.

The source is a young man with Graves' hyperthyroidism. Sequencing was performed on blood. V gene TRBV2 combines with J gene TRBJ2-7, with D hard to call. This CDR3 reads CASGGAYEQYF. The CDR3 coding sequence is TGTGCCAGTGGTGGGGCCTACGAGCAGTACTTC.